Shown below are 27 T cell receptor beta chains from a single sample sequenced in a study of OX40 agonist ivuxolimab in advanced cancers. The table came from immunoSEQ multiplex PCR; TCRdb's copy has only in-frame clones and leaves some out. Among over 45,000 clones listed, around nine tenths were seen once. The sample here was CD4+ or CD8+ T cells sorted from blood, taken in a trial of the OX40 agonist ivuxolimab. Receptor source: an adult with an advanced solid tumor such as melanoma, head and neck, liver or kidney cancer.

This clone occurred once. J is TRBJ2-7 and V is TRBV5-8; possibly TRBD1 for D (6 bases). CDR1 SGHTS and CDR2 YDEGEE come from the germline V gene. V was pared by 6 bases and J by 3 bases, with 10 bases between. The CDR3 covers 12 residues. CDR3: CASTDSHYEQYF. As DNA, the CDR3 is TGTGCCAGCACGGACAGTCACTACGAGCAGTACTTC.

This chain links TRBV19 with TRBJ2-1; D is perhaps TRBD1 or TRBD2 (6 bases each). Trimming cost V 6 bases and J 6 bases, with 12 bases left between them. The CDR3 sequence is 13 residues long. Germline lookup yields CDR1 LNHDA and CDR2 SQIVND (reference sequence). The CDR3 DNA is TGTGCCAGTAGGTGGGGGGCTGGCAATGAGCAGTTCTTC. Translated: CASRWGAGNEQFF.

J is TRBJ1-1 and V is TRBV30, with D perhaps matching TRBD1 (5 bases). This CDR3 spans 14 amino acids. V shed 4 bases and J shed 3 bases, with 15 bases lying between them. CDR1 is GTSNPN and CDR2 is SVGIG in the germline V gene (reference sequence). The DNA for the CDR3 is TGTGCCTGGAATTTTGGGGGGTGGGACACTGAAGCTTTCTTT. It specifies CAWNFGGWDTEAFF.

This rearrangement joins TRBV13 to TRBJ1-4; possibly TRBD1 for D (6 bases). V gave up 4 bases and J gave up 0 bases, with 12 bases separating them. The CDR3 covers 16 residues. Germline assignment: CDR1 PRHDT and CDR2 FYEKMQ (reference sequence). The CDR3: CASSWGAFATNEKLFF. CDR3 DNA sequence: TGTGCCAGCAGCTGGGGGGCATTTGCAACTAATGAAAAACTGTTTTTT.

This clone has more than one count but fewer than ten. The chain links TRBV19 to TRBJ1-5; a weak D match, TRBD1 (6 bases). The length of the CDR3 is 14 residues. Deletions cut 5 bases from V and 1 base from J, with 9 bases between. The germline gives CDR1 LNHDA, CDR2 SQIVND (reference sequence). This CDR3 is CASSPGVSNQPQHF. CDR3 in DNA: TGTGCCAGTAGTCCAGGGGTCAGCAATCAGCCCCAGCATTTT.

This chain links TRBV19 with TRBJ2-1; TRBD1 aligns across 9 bases. This CDR3 is 16 amino acids long. Germline CDR1 LNHDA, CDR2 SQIVND (reference sequence). The V and J ends lost 0 bases and 2 bases, in that order; junction bases with no gene match: 2. DNA of the CDR3: TGTGCCAGTAGTATAGACCGGGACAGGGCCTACAATGAGCAGTTCTTC. The encoded protein is CASSIDRDRAYNEQFF.

The table lists this clone with a count of one. The chain combines TRBV27 with TRBJ2-5, with D possibly being TRBD1 (6 bases). CDR3 length: 14 residues. Germline assignment: CDR1 MNHEY and CDR2 SMNVEV (reference sequence). Trimming took off 4 bases at V and 3 bases at J, with 12 bases between the two ends. The CDR3 region has the DNA TGTGCCAGCAGTTCAGGGGAGCGTGAAGAGACCCAGTACTTC. Its protein product is CASSSGEREETQYF.

The chain recombines TRBV9 with TRBJ2-3; D remains unclear. V was shortened by 4 bases and J by 0 bases, with 15 bases between the two germline ends. The V gene's germline CDR1 is SGDLS and CDR2 YYNGEE. This CDR3 is built from 16 residues. Here the CDR3 DNA reads TGTGCCAGCAGCTTCTCCCGGCAGGCAAGCACAGATACGCAGTATTTT. As protein: CASSFSRQASTDTQYF.

The chain uses TRBV27 and TRBJ1-4; possibly TRBD1 for D (6 bases). From germline, CDR1 is MNHEY and CDR2 SMNVEV (reference sequence). The CDR3 sequence is 16 residues long. The V and J ends lost 1 base and 8 bases respectively, with 17 bases between them. The CDR3: CASSLLMGRGREKLFF. In DNA, the CDR3 is TGTGCCAGCAGTTTATTAATGGGCAGGGGACGAGAAAAACTGTTTTTT.

This chain uses TRBV2 with TRBJ1-1, with no clear D. CDR1 and CDR2 (germline): SNHLY, FYNNEI. V was pared by 3 bases and J by 0 bases, with 5 bases between. The CDR3 runs 13 residues. The CDR3 DNA reads TGTGCCAGCAGTGACAACATGAACACTGAAGCTTTCTTT. It translates to CASSDNMNTEAFF. Using reference TRBV2 and TRBJ1-1 for the parts outside the CDR3, the full variable domain is EPEVTQTPSHQVTQMGQEVILRCVPISNHLYFYWYRQILGQKVEFLVSFYNNEISEKSEIFDDQFSVERPDGSNFTLKIRSTKLEDSAMYFCASSDNMNTEAFFGQGTRLTVV.

The chain has TRBV29-1 and TRBJ2-3; D assignment may be TRBD1 or TRBD2 (5 bases each). Germline-derived CDR1 and CDR2 are SQVTM and ANQGSEA. The CDR3 length is 14 residues. Trimming took 4 bases from V and 2 from J, leaving 13 bases between them. The CDR3 protein is CSVVGTPNTDTQYF. CDR3 coding DNA: TGCAGCGTTGTGGGGACCCCCAACACAGATACGCAGTATTTT.

The V gene is TRBV6-5, the J gene TRBJ1-2; D may be TRBD1 (5 bases). The ends were cut back, 4 bases at V and 4 bases at J, with 16 bases in the middle. Germline V lookup: CDR1 MNHEY, CDR2 SVGAGI. CDR3 length equals 15 residues. The DNA for the CDR3 is TGTGCCAGCAGTTTCCGGGACTCACAAATCTATGGCTACACCTTC. It is translated as CASSFRDSQIYGYTF.

By share, this clone ranks as medium-sized (0.01 to 0.1%). The chain is built from TRBV25-1 and TRBJ2-1; 11 bases agree with TRBD2. Germline V gene lookup returns CDR1 MGHDK and CDR2 SYGVNS. V dropped 6 bases and J dropped 0; count of bases not matched to a gene: 10. There are 18 residues in the CDR3. CDR3 amino acids: CASRETSGTLSSYNEQFF. Written as DNA, the CDR3 is TGTGCCAGCAGGGAGACTAGCGGGACGTTAAGCTCCTACAATGAGCAGTTCTTC.

The chain carries TRBV7-9 and TRBJ2-1; D possibly corresponds to TRBD2 (6 bases). The CDR3 is made up of 14 amino acids. Germline V gives CDR1 SEHNR, CDR2 FQNEAQ (reference sequence). Trimming removed 4 bases at V and 5 bases at J, with 12 bases between. The CDR3 protein is CASSWEGLHNEQFF. The CDR3 DNA follows: TGTGCCAGCAGCTGGGAAGGACTACACAATGAGCAGTTCTTC.

The rearrangement uses TRBV2 and TRBJ1-1; D remains ambiguous. Per the germline V gene, CDR1 is SNHLY and CDR2 is FYNNEI. The CDR3 is made up of 11 amino acids. V was cut by 8 bases and J by 5 bases, with 9 bases left in between. The CDR3 loop is CASGRVTEAFF. The CDR3 region has the DNA TGTGCCAGCGGGAGGGTGACTGAAGCTTTCTTT.

The chain has TRBV27 and TRBJ2-1; D is unresolved. Trimming removed 6 bases from V and 0 bases from J, with 12 bases in between. This CDR3 region has 15 residues. From germline, CDR1 is MNHEY and CDR2 SMNVEV (reference sequence). This chain's CDR3 is CASSLLETSYNEQFF. In DNA form, the CDR3 reads TGTGCCAGCAGCTTGCTTGAAACCTCCTACAATGAGCAGTTCTTC.

The chain's CDR3 is CASGSPERGGNQPQHF. The CDR3 region has the DNA TGTGCCAGCGGCTCCCCGGAGAGAGGAGGCAATCAGCCCCAGCATTTT. V usage is TRBV28 and J usage is TRBJ1-5; D call uncertain. Deletions cut 8 bases from V and 2 bases from J, with 19 bases between. The CDR3 extends over 16 amino acids. Germline-derived CDR1 and CDR2 are MDHEN and SYDVKM.

In the case of this clone: At one end, the junction sequence differs from germline, possibly due to a read error. This sequence joins TRBV28 and TRBJ1-1; D perhaps matches TRBD1 (6 bases). Germline CDR1 MDHEN, CDR2 SYDVKM. This CDR3 has 13 residues. The CDR3 DNA is TGTGCCAGCAATTTATTACAGGGAACTGAAGCTTTCTTT. It codes for CASNLLQGTEAFF.

This clone occurred once. V is TRBV7-9 and J is TRBJ2-3, with 7 bases identical to TRBD2. Germline V gene data show CDR1 as SEHNR and CDR2 as FQNEAQ (reference sequence). The CDR3 is 15 amino acids. V gave up 5 bases and J gave up 0 bases; unmatched junction bases: 5. The CDR3, as DNA: TGTGCCAGCAGCCCCCTGCGGGAGAGCACAGATACGCAGTATTTT. Translated: CASSPLRESTDTQYF.

The chain combines TRBV5-4 with TRBJ2-4; D may be TRBD1 (6 bases). Germline CDR1 and CDR2: SGHNT and YYREEE (reference sequence). This CDR3 is 14 amino acids long. Deletions cut 4 bases from V and 0 bases from J, with 8 bases between. Here the CDR3 reads CASSEQGAKNIQYF. The DNA of the CDR3 is TGTGCCAGCAGCGAACAGGGAGCCAAAAACATTCAGTACTTC.

J is TRBJ2-2 and V is TRBV11-3; the D is unclear. Germline V lookup: CDR1 SGHNT, CDR2 YENEEA. V was trimmed by 4 bases and J by 0 bases, leaving 12 bases between them. There are 16 residues in the CDR3. This CDR3 reads CASSSPEVTNTGELFF. The DNA for the CDR3 is TGTGCCAGCAGCTCCCCGGAAGTTACGAACACCGGGGAGCTGTTTTTT.

This CDR3 reads CASSGTEANYGYTF. The CDR3, as DNA: TGTGCCAGCAGCGGGACAGAAGCTAACTATGGCTACACCTTC. The chain links TRBV5-6 to TRBJ1-2; 7 bases agree with TRBD1. This CDR3 is built from 14 residues. Looked up from germline, CDR1 is SGHDT and CDR2 is YYEEEE. Unmatched junction bases numbered 3, after V lost 4 bases and J lost 0 bases.

The chain links TRBV30 to TRBJ2-1; D might be TRBD1 or TRBD2, each matching 6 bases. V was shortened by 4 bases and J by 8 bases, with 18 bases between the two germline ends. From germline, CDR1 is GTSNPN and CDR2 SVGIG (reference sequence). The CDR3 sequence is 14 residues long. CDR3 in DNA: TGTGCCTGGAACGCCTGGTCGGGGGCGGATGAGCAGTTCTTC. Translation gives CAWNAWSGADEQFF.

V is TRBV6-6 and J is TRBJ1-5; D ambiguous. Germline assignment: CDR1 MNHNY and CDR2 SVGAGI (reference sequence). V was shortened by 5 bases and J by 2 bases, with 13 bases between the two germline ends. This CDR3 is 15 amino acids long. In DNA form, the CDR3 reads TGTGCCAGCAGTCTCCTCATCGGGGGCAATCAGCCCCAGCATTTT. Protein product: CASSLLIGGNQPQHF.

The chain uses TRBV19 and TRBJ1-1; D ambiguous. Germline loops: CDR1 LNHDA, CDR2 SQIVND (reference sequence). The CDR3 is 13 amino acids. The V and J ends lost 6 bases and 4 bases respectively, with 12 bases between them. The CDR3 DNA reads TGTGCCAGTAGACAACCCCCTGGCACTGAAGCTTTCTTT. This codes for CASRQPPGTEAFF.

With respect to this clone: The same CDR3 arises from other DNA sequences in this sample as well. The rearrangement joins TRBV7-9 to TRBJ1-1; 7 bases map to TRBD1. The CDR3 is 12 amino acids. CDR1 is SEHNR, CDR2 FQNEAQ, per germline (reference sequence). J was trimmed by 7 bases and V by 5 bases; bases with no gene match: 4. For the CDR3, the DNA is TGTGCCAGCAGCCCAGGGGGGATTGAAGCTTTCTTT. This translates into CASSPGGIEAFF.

The rearrangement uses TRBV10-3 and TRBJ2-1, with D tentatively TRBD2 (5 bases). This CDR3 has 15 amino acids. The V end lost 6 bases, the J end lost 0 bases, and 12 bases lay between the germline ends. Germline values: CDR1 ENHRY, CDR2 SYGVKD. The CDR3 loop reads CAIRPGMSSYNEQFF. CDR3 in DNA: TGTGCCATCAGGCCCGGGATGAGCTCCTACAATGAGCAGTTCTTC.